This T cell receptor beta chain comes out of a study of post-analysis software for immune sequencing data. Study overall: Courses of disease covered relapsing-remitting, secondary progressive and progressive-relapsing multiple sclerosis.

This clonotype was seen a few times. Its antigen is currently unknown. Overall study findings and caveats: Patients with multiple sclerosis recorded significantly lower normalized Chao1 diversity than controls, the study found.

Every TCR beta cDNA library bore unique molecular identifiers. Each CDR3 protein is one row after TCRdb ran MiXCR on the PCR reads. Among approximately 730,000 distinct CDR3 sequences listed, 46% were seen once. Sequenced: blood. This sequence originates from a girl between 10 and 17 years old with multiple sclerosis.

CDR3 sequence: CASGGVSYEQYF. The DNA for the CDR3 is TGTGCCAGCGGCGGAGTCTCCTACGAGCAGTACTTC. The genes are TRBV12-3 or TRBV12-4 and TRBJ2-7; D call uncertain. The V gene lost 8 bases and the J gene lost 0 bases, with 8 bases spanning the gap. This CDR3 is built from 12 residues.